Each of the 20 T cell receptor beta chains below was sequenced from the same sample in a study of CD8+ T cells in alopecia areata. As for treatment: oral pan-JAK inhibitor, 5-10 mg twice daily. Isolated RNA was reverse transcribed into cDNA used as the sequencing template. Here immunoSEQ multiplex PCR was the method, and the copy in TCRdb shows in-frame clones only, minus some. The table has approximately 190,000 clones, about three fifths seen once. Sequenced here: CD4+ T cells sorted from blood, sampled at week 24, from a patient treated with tofacitinib. The receptor set was obtained from a human donor with alopecia areata.

This chain connects TRBV7-3 to TRBJ2-2; D assignment may be TRBD1 or TRBD2 (5 bases each). CDR1 is SGHTA, CDR2 FQGTGA, per germline. V was trimmed by 8 bases and J by 4 bases, leaving 11 bases between them. The CDR3 spans 13 residues. The CDR3 loop reads CASGEGRTGELFF. The CDR3 DNA is TGTGCCAGCGGAGAGGGGCGCACCGGGGAGCTGTTTTTT. The full variable domain, its missing parts supplied by reference TRBV7-3 and TRBJ2-2, is GAGVSQTPSNKVTEKGKYVELRCDPISGHTALYWYRQSLGQGPEFLIYFQGTGAADDSGLPNDRFFAVRPEGSVSTLKIQRTERGDSAVYLCASGEGRTGELFFGEGSRLTVL.

The V call is TRBV28, the J call TRBJ2-7; D gene unclear. Trimming took off 3 bases at V and 0 bases at J, with 6 bases between the two ends. Germline lookup yields CDR1 MDHEN and CDR2 SYDVKM. CDR3 length equals 13 residues. The CDR3 spells CASSFSSSYEQYF. Written as DNA, the CDR3 is TGTGCCAGCAGTTTTTCCAGCTCCTACGAGCAGTACTTC.

CDR3 amino acids: CATSRTESRLQETQYF. In DNA form, the CDR3 reads TGTGCCACCAGCAGGACAGAGAGTAGACTACAAGAGACCCAGTACTTC. The V and J genes are TRBV15 and TRBJ2-5, with D possibly being TRBD1 or TRBD2 (5 bases each). The CDR3 is made up of 16 amino acids. Germline-derived CDR1 and CDR2 are LNHNV and YYDKDF (reference sequence). V was cut by 3 bases and J by 2 bases, with 16 bases left in between. Combining the CDR3 with reference TRBV15 and TRBJ2-5 gives the whole variable domain DAMVIQNPRYQVTQFGKPVTLSCSQTLNHNVMYWYQQKSSQAPKLLFHYYDKDFNNEADTPDNFQSRRPNTSFCFLDIRSPGLGDTAMYLCATSRTESRLQETQYFGPGTRLLVL.

Concerning this clone itself: One end of the junction fails to match germline, which may point to a read error. The V gene is TRBV6-1, the J gene TRBJ2-7, with unresolved D. Germline lookup yields CDR1 MNHNS and CDR2 SASEGT. The CDR3 runs 13 residues. CDR3 nucleotide sequence: TGTGCCATCAGTGAGGTGTCAGATAACGAGCAGTACTTC. Protein product: CAISEVSDNEQYF.

The chain joins TRBV7-9 to TRBJ2-5; TRBD1 agrees at 7 bases. The V gene's germline CDR1 is SEHNR and CDR2 FQNEAQ (reference sequence). The V gene end was trimmed by 2 bases and the J gene end by 5 bases; junction bases not matched to a gene: 5. The CDR3 has 14 amino acids. CDR3 region: CASSLRGQLETQYF. For the CDR3, the DNA is TGTGCCAGCAGCTTAAGGGGACAGCTTGAGACCCAGTACTTC.

The rearrangement joins TRBV27 to TRBJ1-3; no clear D gene. This CDR3 contains 14 residues. Germline V gene sequence: CDR1 MNHEY, CDR2 SMNVEV (reference sequence). V was trimmed by 4 bases and J by 2 bases, leaving 9 bases between them. CDR3 sequence: CASSSTNTGNTIYF. Written as DNA, the CDR3 is TGTGCCAGCAGTTCAACAAATACTGGAAACACCATATATTTT.

This clone was seen a handful of times. The chain carries TRBV29-1 and TRBJ1-2; 7 positions agree with TRBD1. The CDR3 runs to 13 residues. Per the germline V gene, CDR1 is SQVTM and CDR2 is ANQGSEA. Trimming took 6 bases from V and 0 from J; bases not matched to a gene: 4. The DNA of the CDR3 is TGCAGCGTAGGACAGGCAACTAACTATGGCTACACCTTC. As protein: CSVGQATNYGYTF.

This clone was detected only once. The CDR3 spells CASSKTGGANGANVLTF. The DNA for the CDR3 is TGTGCCAGCAGTAAAACAGGGGGCGCGAATGGGGCCAACGTCCTGACTTTC. The gene calls are TRBV27 and TRBJ2-6; 9 bases are shared with TRBD1. In germline, CDR1 is MNHEY, CDR2 SMNVEV (reference sequence). The CDR3 covers 17 residues. V lost 5 bases to trimming and J lost 3 bases; unmatched junction nucleotides: 8.

The J gene is TRBJ1-2, the V gene TRBV10-3; D not certain. This CDR3 has 14 amino acids. Trimming took off 2 bases at V and 2 bases at J, with 9 bases between the two ends. Looked up from germline, CDR1 is ENHRY and CDR2 is SYGVKD. The CDR3, as DNA: TGTGCCATCAGTGAGCAGGCCACCAACTATGGCTACACCTTC. Translation: CAISEQATNYGYTF.

This rearrangement joins TRBV29-1 to TRBJ1-1; 7 bases map to TRBD1. CDR1 is SQVTM, CDR2 ANQGSEA, per germline. The CDR3 runs 13 residues. J lost 6 bases, V lost 7 bases, and 11 bases had no gene match. Written as DNA, the CDR3 is TGCAGCGCCGGGGGACAGTTTCCCCCTGAAGCTTTCTTT. It encodes CSAGGQFPPEAFF. Full variable domain (missing parts from reference TRBV29-1 and TRBJ1-1): SAVISQKPSRDICQRGTSLTIQCQVDSQVTMMFWYRQQPGQSLTLIATANQGSEATYESGFVIDKFPISRPNLTFSTLTVSNMSPEDSSIYLCSAGGQFPPEAFFGQGTRLTVV.

DNA for the CDR3: TGTGCCAGCAGTAATGGACAGAGCTACGAGCAGTACTTC. Its translation: CASSNGQSYEQYF. This rearrangement joins TRBV6-5 to TRBJ2-7; D possibly corresponds to TRBD1 (6 bases). Germline lookup yields CDR1 MNHEY and CDR2 SVGAGI. The V end was cut by 5 bases, the J end by 3 bases, with 11 bases between. The CDR3 contains 13 residues.

This clone has a handful of counts. The chain's CDR3 is CASTSGNIEQYF. The CDR3 nucleotides read TGCGCCAGCACTAGCGGGAATATCGAGCAGTACTTC. This rearrangement joins TRBV5-1 to TRBJ2-7, with 9 nucleotides matching TRBD2. Germline CDR1 SGHRS, CDR2 YFSETQ. The CDR3 is made up of 12 amino acids. V gave up 6 bases and J gave up 6 bases; unmatched junction bases: 4.

CDR3 DNA: TGTGCCACCTACCACGCGAACACCGGGGAGCTGTTTTTT. Its translation: CATYHANTGELFF. The genes are TRBV25-1 and TRBJ2-2; D call uncertain. Germline V gene sequence: CDR1 MGHDK, CDR2 SYGVNS. V lost 10 bases and J lost 0, with 9 bases in between. This CDR3 region has 13 residues.

V usage is TRBV6-6 and J usage is TRBJ2-5, with a weak D call TRBD2 (5 bases). Germline V gene sequence: CDR1 MNHNY, CDR2 SVGAGI (reference sequence). V lost 2 bases, J lost 2 bases, and 15 bases lay in between. This CDR3 has 16 amino acids. For the CDR3, the DNA is TGTGCCAGCAGTTACGAGGGCGCGCCCCGTCAAGAGACCCAGTACTTC. This encodes CASSYEGAPRQETQYF.

This sequence joins TRBV29-1 and TRBJ1-2, with D maybe TRBD1 (5 bases). Per germline, CDR1 SQVTM and CDR2 ANQGSEA. V gave up 8 bases and J gave up 3 bases, with 13 bases separating them. The CDR3 has 12 residues. The CDR3 bases are TGCAGCTCCCAGGGTCAGGACTATGGCTACACCTTC. As protein: CSSQGQDYGYTF.

This chain connects TRBV7-8 to TRBJ2-5; D is unresolved. V shed 4 bases and J shed 5 bases, with 14 bases lying between them. CDR3 size: 14 residues. The V gene's germline CDR1 is SGHVS and CDR2 FQNEAQ. CDR3 residues: CASSSQTVLETQYF. In nucleotides, the CDR3 is TGTGCCAGCAGCTCCCAGACCGTTTTGGAGACCCAGTACTTC.

This clone turned up a few times. This chain connects TRBV2 to TRBJ2-5; TRBD1 matches at 8 bases. The length of the CDR3 is 15 residues. The V gene's germline CDR1 is SNHLY and CDR2 FYNNEI. Trimming took 5 bases from V and 4 from J; bases not matched to a gene: 9. The CDR3 nucleotides are TGTGCCAGCAGTCCAAGGACAGGGTGGATAGAGACCCAGTACTTC. Translated: CASSPRTGWIETQYF.

V usage is TRBV5-6 and J usage is TRBJ2-5; TRBD2 aligns across 7 bases. The J call may be faulty, since TRBJ2-7 better matches the DNA end. CDR3 length: 15 amino acids. The germline V gene encodes CDR1 SGHDT and CDR2 YYEEEE. DNA of the CDR3: TGTGCCAGCAGCACTCCGGGACTATCGACCTACGAGCAGTACTTC. This gives the protein CASSTPGLSTYEQYF.

The CDR3 here is CASSPGTGRSSGANVLTF. Here the CDR3 DNA reads TGTGCCAGCAGCCCCGGGACAGGGCGATCCTCTGGGGCCAACGTCCTGACTTTC. The chain has TRBV9 and TRBJ2-6; 9 bases align to TRBD1. This CDR3 comprises 18 residues. The V segment lost 4 bases and the J segment 0 bases; nucleotides outside the gene matches: 8. In germline, CDR1 is SGDLS, CDR2 YYNGEE.

In its sample, this clone was seen a few times. V gene TRBV4-2 combines with J gene TRBJ2-1; 9 nucleotides agree with TRBD2. The CDR3 loop spans 15 amino acids. Per germline, CDR1 LGHNA and CDR2 YNFKEQ. J was trimmed by 7 bases and V by 0 bases; bases with no gene match: 4. CDR3 in amino acids: CASSQEFAGGNEQFF. The CDR3 DNA is TGTGCCAGCAGCCAAGAATTCGCGGGGGGGAATGAGCAGTTCTTC.